This T cell receptor beta chain was identified during a study of shared clonotypes between healthy human individuals. V shed 4 bases and J shed 3 bases, with 9 bases lying between them. The length of the CDR3 is 13 residues. Germline CDR1 is MNHNS and CDR2 is SASEGT. Worth noting for this clone: Its specificity is unknown.

Notes on the study in general: Non-shared clonotypes displayed generation probabilities falling below those of clonotypes present in all four donors.

Samples underwent the assay at deep level. TCRdb keeps only in-frame clones here, not all; method: immunoSEQ multiplex PCR. The table has hundreds of thousands of clones, more than 70% seen once. The J gene is TRBJ1-2, the V gene TRBV6-1; the D gene is possibly TRBD1 (6 bases). Material: memory CD4+ T cells sorted from blood. This sample's subset: CD45RA-negative fraction. This sequence was found in a woman aged 25-40 years in good health. Written as DNA, the CDR3 is TGTGCCAGCAGTGGCAGACAGGACTATGGCTACACCTTC. Its protein product is CASSGRQDYGYTF.